The T cell receptor (beta chain) described here comes from a study of vaccination and CD4 T cells after COVID-19 (dated by TCRdb to 2022 to 2024). General notes on the study: The convalescent cohort included six males and four females, with two Hispanic individuals, seven Caucasians, two Asians and one multiracial person. Each participant got two doses of either the Pfizer-BioNTech BNT162b2 vaccine (n=8) or the Moderna mRNA-1273 vaccine (n=2). Post-COVID blood samples from convalescent patients were collected a median of about 100 days after diagnosis, with a range of about 35 to 161 days. Post-vaccine blood samples were obtained a median of approximately 70 days after the second vaccine dose, with a range of 14 to 241 days. The cultures were stimulated with overlapping spike peptide pools from SARS-CoV-2 and from the common cold coronaviruses HCoV-NL63, HCoV-OC43 and HCoV-229E. Control cultures received a CEFX viral epitope pool as the positive control, an HIV-1 Nef peptide pool as the negative control, or no peptide. In about 11 COVID-19 convalescent patients and 4 infection-naive healthy vaccine recipients, the spike-specific CD4+ TCR repertoire before mRNA vaccination was compared with the repertoire after mRNA vaccination. At the TCR clonotype level, an earlier paper using these donors assessed memory CD4+ T cell crossreactivity between SARS-CoV-2 and common cold coronavirus spike proteins.

Cut back by 3 bases and 4 bases, the V and J ends lie 12 bases apart. As encoded in the germline V gene (reference sequence), CDR1 is DFQATT while CDR2 is SNEGSKA. The cysteine opens and the phenylalanine closes a CDR3 of 13 amino acids. Only CDR3 DNA remains: 39 bases, in frame from the first base. This clonotype has just a few counts. The antigen this receptor binds is unknown. No much larger clone exists at a distance of one base, and base qualities are not known. The investigation overall reported the following: The median number of SARS-CoV-2-reactive clonotypes rose from around 22 after infection to a few dozen after vaccination, but the change was not significant. Only a relatively small number of convalescent patients were included in the study, and early timepoints following natural infection were not analyzed. Of the vaccine-specific clones found in convalescent patients, nearly all (304 of 307) were mono-reactive for SARS-CoV-2 spike instead of being cross-reactive with common cold coronaviruses. In convalescent patients, a median roughly 86% of post-vaccine SARS-CoV-2-reactive clones were detected only after vaccination, suggesting vaccine-specific priming.

Libraries came from PCR. TCR sequencing of DNA from cultured CD4+ T cells used the Oncomine TCR Beta short-read assay at the Johns Hopkins FTIC core. The QIAamp micro DNA kit was used to extract genomic DNA from the cultured CD4+ T cells. The Oncomine TCR Beta libraries from cultured CD4+ T cells were pooled using unique dual indexes and then sequenced on an Illumina iSeq 100. Turning to the authors' computational methods: Non-productive sequences were removed, and CDR3s not starting with C, not ending with F or W, or shorter than 7 amino acids were discarded. The MANAFEST web application was used to identify antigen-specific clonotypes by comparing peptide-stimulated wells against reference wells and other culture wells. Positive clones required FDR below 0.05, an odds ratio above 5, and productive frequency above 0.1% in at least two of three replicate wells. A clonotype was classed as cross-reactive if the clonotype showed significant expansion both in SARS-CoV-2 spike wells and in at least one common cold coronavirus spike condition. Using R version 3.6.1, CDR3 homology was evaluated through Levenshtein distances (stringdist) along with unrooted phylogenetic trees (ape). TCRdb itself trimmed the public reads at Q25 with fastp, ran MiXCR and retained productive beta chains. Every distinct CDR3 protein forms one entry, paired with its most common genes and DNA. TCRdb, not the original authors, processed these V and J calls. A total of approximately 9,700 distinct CDR3 sequences appear in this sample, around 37% of them only once. The ten most abundant clones make up 8.3% of the sample.

The meaning of the sample's treatment or condition label: roughly ten-day PBMC culture with coronavirus spike peptide pools or control peptides (ViraFEST assay). CD4+ T cells from unexposed donors were collected before the COVID-19 pandemic (2011-2018). The ViraFEST assay, used in the study, expanded antigen-specific T cells with peptide pools and then identified the expanded clonotypes through TCR sequencing. Each well held approximately 2 million PBMCs cultured in IMDM containing roughly 5% human AB serum and approximately 9.6 IU/ml IL-2, with approximately 9.2 ug/ml peptide pools added. On days 3 and 7, half of the culture medium was replaced with fresh IL-2-containing medium. CD4+ T cells were isolated after roughly 9 days of culture through negative selection using the EasySep CD4+ T cell isolation kit. As cell numbers permitted, CD4+ T cells from unexposed donors were tested for reactivity to SARS-CoV-2 S and N and to four common cold coronavirus spike pools. Ficoll-Paque Plus gradient centrifugation was used to isolate PBMCs from whole blood, and the isolated PBMCs were then either used fresh or cryopreserved at -140C. In general, triplicate wells were set up for every culture condition. Leukapheresis product for the unexposed donors was bought commercially.

The rearranged segments are TRBV20-1 and TRBJ1-2, with the identity of the D gene unclear. This receptor was taken from a human donor in good health. Sequenced sample: CD4+ T cells from blood, cultured in vitro. The base sequence is TGCAGTGCTAGTCGGGGAGGGATCTATGGCTACACCTTC. Translated, this is CSASRGGIYGYTF.